Presented here are 23 T cell receptor beta chains from one specimen sequenced in a study of T-cell reconstitution after alpha-beta-depleted transplantation in children. This sample's TCRbeta library carried unique molecular identifier barcodes. TCRdb redid the calling of the PCR reads with MiXCR, one entry per CDR3 protein. The sample holds some 490,000 distinct CDR3 sequences; around an eighth are singletons and the top ten take about 5%. This specimen consisted of PBMCs from the stem cell graft donor, obtained from the stem cell graft. The origin of the receptors is a human donor who donated a stem cell graft to a child with combined immunodeficiency.

This clonotype was recorded a few times. The chain employs TRBV20-1 and TRBJ2-5, with 10 nucleotides matching TRBD2. The CDR3 length is 14 residues. The germline V gene encodes CDR1 DFQATT and CDR2 SNEGSKA (reference sequence). Trimming cost V 3 bases and J 2 bases; bases outside gene matches: 3. The CDR3 is CSARGLAFQETQYF. The DNA for the CDR3 is TGCAGTGCTAGGGGACTAGCGTTTCAAGAGACCCAGTACTTC.

The chain links TRBV6-2 or TRBV6-3 to TRBJ2-1, with 10 nucleotides matching TRBD2. The CDR3 consists of 17 residues. From germline, CDR1 is MNHEY and CDR2 SVGEGT. Losses at the gene ends were 3 bases for V and 4 bases for J; bases not matched to a gene: 9. Written as DNA, the CDR3 is TGTGCCAGCAGTTATGGGGGAGCGGGGGGGCTTTACAATGAGCAGTTCTTC. Protein product: CASSYGGAGGLYNEQFF.

This clonotype turned up a few times. V gene TRBV3-1 combines with J gene TRBJ2-1; D possibly uses TRBD1 or TRBD2 (5 bases each). V lost 2 bases and J lost 9, with 8 bases in between. Germline CDR1 is LGHDT and CDR2 is YNNKEL (reference sequence). CDR3 length: 12 residues. In DNA, the CDR3 is TGTGCCAGCAGCCAAACTAGGGGTGAGCAGTTCTTC. This translates into CASSQTRGEQFF.

The V and J genes are TRBV15 and TRBJ2-4; D remains ambiguous. The germline gives CDR1 LNHNV, CDR2 YYDKDF (reference sequence). CDR3 length: 15 amino acids. V lost 0 bases, J lost 1 base, and 7 bases lay in between. The CDR3 DNA is TGTGCCACCAGCAGAGATGCCGCGGCCAAAAACATTCAGTACTTC. Translating gives CATSRDAAAKNIQYF. Full variable domain (outside the CDR3, taken from reference TRBV15 and TRBJ2-4): DAMVIQNPRYQVTQFGKPVTLSCSQTLNHNVMYWYQQKSSQAPKLLFHYYDKDFNNEADTPDNFQSRRPNTSFCFLDIRSPGLGDTAMYLCATSRDAAAKNIQYFGAGTRLSVL.

The CDR3 loop is CASSPLTGIPGANVLTF. The CDR3 nucleotides read TGTGCCAGCAGCCCACTGACAGGGATCCCTGGGGCCAACGTCCTGACTTTC. The V gene is TRBV11-1, the J gene TRBJ2-6; 7 positions match TRBD1. The CDR3 contains 17 residues. Germline V gene sequence: CDR1 SGHAT, CDR2 FQDESV (reference sequence). V lost 5 bases to trimming and J lost 2 bases; unmatched junction nucleotides: 9.

This clonotype has only a few counts. J is TRBJ2-2 and V is TRBV18; 10 bases align to TRBD2. Trimming removed 3 bases from V and 1 base from J; junction bases left unmatched: 5. CDR1 is KGHSH and CDR2 is LQKENI in the germline V gene. CDR3 length: 17 amino acids. CDR3 loop: CASSPPGLAKNTGELFF. CDR3 nucleotides: TGTGCCAGCTCACCCCCGGGACTAGCGAAGAACACCGGGGAGCTGTTTTTT.

The table lists this clonotype with many counts. The rearrangement links TRBV7-2 to TRBJ2-7, with no clear D. Trimming left V 5 bases short and J 5 bases short, with 10 bases between. The germline V gene has CDR1 SGHTA and CDR2 FQGNSA. This CDR3 is built from 12 residues. The CDR3 region is CASSLDWDEQYF. The CDR3 nucleotides read TGTGCCAGCAGCCTCGACTGGGACGAGCAGTACTTC.

This clonotype was picked up a small number of times. The gene calls are TRBV9 and TRBJ1-3; D unresolved. CDR3 length: 15 amino acids. V was shortened by 0 bases and J by 4 bases, with 11 bases between the two germline ends. From germline, CDR1 is SGDLS and CDR2 YYNGEE. The CDR3 nucleotides are TGTGCCAGCAGCGTAGGGGGAGCTGAAGGAAACACCATATATTTT. It encodes CASSVGGAEGNTIYF.

This clonotype has a handful of counts. The V gene is TRBV20-1, the J gene TRBJ2-1, with TRBD2 as a possible D gene (6 bases). Germline-derived CDR1 and CDR2 are DFQATT and SNEGSKA (reference sequence). The ends were cut back, 2 bases at V and 7 bases at J, with 12 bases in the middle. CDR3 length: 13 residues. The CDR3 is CSARPRAGNEQFF. The DNA of the CDR3 is TGCAGTGCTAGACCCAGGGCGGGGAATGAGCAGTTCTTC.

In its sample, this clonotype was seen many times. The chain uses TRBV7-2 and TRBJ2-1, with D possibly matching TRBD2 (5 bases). V was shortened by 5 bases and J by 0 bases, with 14 bases between the two germline ends. The CDR3 spans 16 residues. In germline, CDR1 is SGHTA, CDR2 FQGNSA. The CDR3 DNA sequence: TGTGCCAGCAGCCCAGAAGGACTTATCTCCTACAATGAGCAGTTCTTC. This codes for CASSPEGLISYNEQFF.

Ten or more counts support this clonotype. The V and J genes are TRBV20-1 and TRBJ2-7; possible D gene TRBD1, 6 bases. Germline V gives CDR1 DFQATT, CDR2 SNEGSKA (reference sequence). The CDR3 totals 12 residues. The germline V and J ends were trimmed by 2 bases and 4 bases, with 9 bases remaining between them. The DNA of the CDR3 is TGCAGTGCTAGACAGGGGTGGTACGAGCAGTACTTC. Its protein is CSARQGWYEQYF.

This clonotype was detected a few times. This chain connects TRBV7-8 to TRBJ2-2; D may be TRBD1 or TRBD2 (5 bases each). CDR3 size: 16 residues. Germline V gene data show CDR1 as SGHVS and CDR2 as FQNEAQ. Trimming left V 4 bases short and J 2 bases short, with 14 bases between. The chain's CDR3 is CASSSGPRYNTGELFF. In DNA, the CDR3 is TGTGCCAGCAGCTCGGGACCGCGGTACAACACCGGGGAGCTGTTTTTT.

This clonotype was seen at least ten times. The rearrangement uses TRBV7-2 and TRBJ1-1; the D is unclear. This CDR3 is built from 14 residues. V lost 4 bases and J 6 bases, leaving 15 bases between the germline ends. CDR1 and CDR2 (germline): SGHTA, FQGNSA. For the CDR3, the DNA is TGTGCCAGCAGCTCGACCGTTGGTAGTTCTGAAGCTTTCTTT. It yields the protein CASSSTVGSSEAFF.

There are many counts of this clonotype. V gene TRBV20-1 combines with J gene TRBJ2-1; 12 nucleotides align to TRBD2. With 5 bases clipped from V and 8 bases from J, the junction kept 10 bases outside the gene matches. The CDR3 loop spans 15 amino acids. The germline V gene has CDR1 DFQATT and CDR2 SNEGSKA (reference sequence). CDR3 region: CSAPPLAGGVYEQFF. CDR3 DNA: TGCAGTGCTCCGCCTCTAGCGGGGGGGGTCTATGAGCAGTTCTTC.

This clonotype showed up just a few times. This chain joins TRBV10-3 and TRBJ1-2, with a possible D match to TRBD1 (6 bases). The germline V gene has CDR1 ENHRY and CDR2 SYGVKD. Trimming left V 2 bases short and J 7 bases short, with 14 bases between. The CDR3 consists of 14 residues. Here the CDR3 DNA reads TGTGCCATCAGTGAGCACAGGGAAGGAGGTGGCTACACCTTC. The encoded protein is CAISEHREGGGYTF.

The chain couples TRBV7-9 to TRBJ2-1, with D possibly called TRBD1 or TRBD2 (5 bases each). The germline V and J ends were trimmed by 1 base and 6 bases, with 13 bases remaining between them. The CDR3 spans 15 residues. Looked up from germline, CDR1 is SEHNR and CDR2 is FQNEAQ (reference sequence). CDR3 sequence (DNA): TGTGCCAGCAGCTTAGGGGGGAACGGTCTCAATGAGCAGTTCTTC. Protein product: CASSLGGNGLNEQFF.

The chain employs TRBV7-8 and TRBJ2-4, with TRBD1 matching over 12 bases. Trimming cost V 2 bases and J 6 bases; bases outside gene matches: 14. Germline V gives CDR1 SGHVS, CDR2 FQNEAQ. The CDR3 runs to 19 residues. The CDR3 bases are TGTGCCAGCAGCTTATTCGTCGTCGGGACAGGGGGCTCTATAAACATTCAGTACTTC. Translated: CASSLFVVGTGGSINIQYF.

Only a few counts were recorded for this clonotype. The J gene is TRBJ2-1, the V gene TRBV20-1; D gene uncertain. The CDR3 is made up of 10 amino acids. CDR1 is DFQATT and CDR2 is SNEGSKA in the germline V gene (reference sequence). Trimming took 2 bases from V and 10 from J, leaving 6 bases between them. The CDR3 DNA is TGCAGTGCTAGACACGGGGAGCAGTTCTTC. It yields the protein CSARHGEQFF.

This clonotype has more than one count but fewer than ten. The chain carries TRBV21-1 and TRBJ2-7; the D call of TRBD2 is as the table states it, not checked on the DNA. TRBV21-1 is labeled a pseudogene. The CDR3 extends over 14 amino acids. CDR3 DNA sequence: TGTGCCAGCAGGACCCTAGCGGGAGAATACGAGCAGTACTTC. This sequence encodes CASRTLAGEYEQYF.

The chain's CDR3 is CATSDFLVGEQFF. As DNA, the CDR3 is TGTGCCACCAGTGATTTCTTAGTGGGGGAGCAGTTCTTC. The J gene is TRBJ2-1, the V gene TRBV24-1; no reliable D call. The germline V and J ends were trimmed by 1 base and 10 bases, with 10 bases remaining between them. This CDR3 is built from 13 residues. Germline lookup yields CDR1 KGHDR and CDR2 SFDVKD.

The chain combines TRBV20-1 with TRBJ1-5, with D hard to call. From germline, CDR1 is DFQATT and CDR2 SNEGSKA (reference sequence). Between the trimmed V and J ends, which lost 4 bases and 9 bases, there was a span of 13 bases. The CDR3 contains 12 residues. The CDR3 DNA follows: TGCAGTGCTATGGAAGCCCGGGGGCCCCAGCATTTT. It yields the protein CSAMEARGPQHF.

The chain couples TRBV5-1 to TRBJ2-7; tentatively, D is TRBD1 (6 bases). The CDR3 extends over 14 amino acids. CDR1 is SGHRS, CDR2 YFSETQ, per germline. Deletions cut 5 bases from V and 0 bases from J, with 12 bases between. Here the CDR3 DNA reads TGCGCCAGCAGTATCACAGGGAACTCCTACGAGCAGTACTTC. This translates into CASSITGNSYEQYF. Based on the CDR3 plus reference TRBV5-1 and TRBJ2-7, the full variable domain is KAGVTQTPRYLIKTRGQQVTLSCSPISGHRSVSWYQQTPGQGLQFLFEYFSETQRNKGNFPGRFSGRQFSNSRSEMNVSTLELGDSALYLCASSITGNSYEQYFGPGTRLTVT.

This clonotype was observed a handful of times. V usage is TRBV7-2 and J usage is TRBJ1-2; D is perhaps TRBD1 (5 bases). This CDR3 is 16 amino acids long. V shed 5 bases and J shed 6 bases, with 22 bases lying between them. Germline V lookup: CDR1 SGHTA, CDR2 FQGNSA. The CDR3 protein is CASSPTPPGREDGYTF. DNA for the CDR3: TGTGCCAGCAGCCCCACGCCACCAGGGAGGGAGGATGGCTACACCTTC.